These 20 T cell receptor beta chains came from one sample sequenced in a study of T cell repertoires in cytomegalovirus infection. Each CDR3 protein gets one entry after TCRdb re-called the reads with MiXCR. Of around 300,000 distinct CDR3 sequences listed, more than 8% are singletons. The sequencing sample was made of PBMCs. The receptors originated from a human donor in good health (CMV status not recorded). Some clones in this sample may be carry-over from other donors' samples.

This clonotype was recorded many times. The chain combines TRBV7-2 with TRBJ1-2; 11 bases are a match to TRBD1. V dropped 2 bases and J dropped 8; count of bases not matched to a gene: 7. This CDR3 has 15 residues. Germline CDR1 is SGHTA and CDR2 is FQGNSA. Here the CDR3 reads CASSLSGQGATGYTF. DNA for the CDR3: TGTGCCAGCAGCTTATCCGGACAGGGGGCGACAGGCTACACCTTC.

This clonotype was seen many times. The gene calls are TRBV7-2 and TRBJ1-1; 7 nucleotides match TRBD1. Germline CDR1 SGHTA, CDR2 FQGNSA. CDR3 size: 16 residues. With 3 bases clipped from V and 6 bases from J, the junction kept 13 bases outside the gene matches. CDR3 protein: CASSFQTGSVMAEAFF. The CDR3 nucleotides are TGTGCCAGCAGCTTTCAGACAGGGTCGGTAATGGCTGAAGCTTTCTTT.

The chain couples TRBV11-3 to TRBJ2-2, with 9 nucleotides matching TRBD1. The ends lost 5 bases at V and 9 bases at J; junction bases unmatched: 7. The germline V gene has CDR1 SGHNT and CDR2 YENEEA. The CDR3 spans 14 residues. CDR3 region: CASSEQGARRELFF. CDR3 coding DNA: TGTGCCAGCAGCGAACAGGGGGCGCGTCGGGAGCTGTTTTTT.

This clonotype was picked up many times. CDR3 amino acids: CASSSRTGGYEQYF. The CDR3 DNA follows: TGTGCCAGCAGTTCCCGGACAGGGGGCTACGAGCAGTACTTC. This chain connects TRBV12-3 or TRBV12-4 to TRBJ2-7; 10 bases agree with TRBD1. CDR3 length: 14 amino acids. J lost 3 bases, V lost 4 bases, and 3 bases had no gene match.

The V and J genes are TRBV20-1 and TRBJ2-5, with 9 bases aligning to TRBD2. The CDR3 is made up of 13 amino acids. CDR1 and CDR2 from the germline V gene are DFQATT and SNEGSKA (reference sequence). Trimming cost V 8 bases and J 1 base; bases outside gene matches: 5. The CDR3 is CSTPTSGQETQYF. As DNA, the CDR3 is TGCAGTACTCCGACTAGCGGCCAAGAGACCCAGTACTTC.

The table lists this clonotype with a few counts. J is TRBJ2-7 and V is TRBV6-2 or TRBV6-3; 8 nucleotides match TRBD2. The germline V gene has CDR1 MNHEY and CDR2 SVGEGT. Trimming removed 6 bases from V and 0 bases from J; junction bases left unmatched: 4. The CDR3 totals 14 residues. The CDR3 DNA reads TGTGCCAGCAGCAAACTAGCGGTCTCCTACGAGCAGTACTTC. Residues: CASSKLAVSYEQYF.

This clonotype appeared many times. This sequence joins TRBV7-6 and TRBJ1-6; 8 bases are shared with TRBD1. V dropped 4 bases and J dropped 6; count of bases not matched to a gene: 2. Germline V gene lookup returns CDR1 SGHVS and CDR2 FNYEAQ. This CDR3 contains 14 residues. CDR3: CASSSTGVNSPLHF. CDR3 nucleotide sequence: TGTGCCAGCAGCTCGACAGGGGTTAATTCACCCCTCCACTTT.

The V and J genes are TRBV7-6 and TRBJ2-1, with TRBD2 identical over 9 bases. The trim removed 5 bases at V and 2 bases at J, leaving 16 bases unmatched. Germline V CDR1 and CDR2: SGHVS, FNYEAQ. The CDR3 runs to 19 residues. CDR3 region: CASSPPGRAGGVTYNEQFF. The CDR3 coding sequence is TGTGCCAGCAGCCCCCCGGGACGAGCGGGGGGAGTGACCTACAATGAGCAGTTCTTC.

This clonotype was seen repeatedly, ten times or more. V is TRBV6-1 and J is TRBJ2-2; 7 bases map to TRBD1. Germline values: CDR1 MNHNS, CDR2 SASEGT. The CDR3 has 15 amino acids. V gave up 4 bases and J gave up 0 bases; unmatched junction bases: 2. The chain's CDR3 is CASSATGANTGELFF. CDR3 nucleotides: TGTGCCAGCAGTGCCACAGGGGCGAACACCGGGGAGCTGTTTTTT.

This rearrangement joins TRBV2 to TRBJ2-5; D ambiguous. There are 14 residues in the CDR3. V gave up 8 bases and J gave up 1 base, with 14 bases separating them. Germline-derived CDR1 and CDR2 are SNHLY and FYNNEI. CDR3 nucleotides: TGTGCCAGCGGACGAGACGGTAGCCAAGAGACCCAGTACTTC. Protein: CASGRDGSQETQYF.

In its sample, this clonotype was seen a few times. This sequence joins TRBV6-1 and TRBJ2-5; D uncertain. Germline V CDR1 and CDR2: MNHNS, SASEGT. V dropped 3 bases and J dropped 0 bases, with 11 bases sitting between them. The CDR3 is made up of 15 amino acids. The CDR3: CASSDRPNYQETQYF. The CDR3 region has the DNA TGTGCCAGCAGTGACAGGCCCAACTACCAAGAGACCCAGTACTTC.

This clonotype came up many times. The chain carries TRBV20-1 and TRBJ2-7, with a tentative D call TRBD2 (5 bases). Trimming took off 1 base at V and 4 bases at J, with 11 bases between the two ends. This CDR3 contains 13 residues. The germline gives CDR1 DFQATT, CDR2 SNEGSKA (reference sequence). The CDR3 here is CSARGGLAYEQYF. CDR3 DNA sequence: TGCAGTGCTAGAGGCGGACTTGCTTACGAGCAGTACTTC.

This clonotype was seen at least ten times. The rearrangement links TRBV7-9 to TRBJ1-1; no reliable D call. Trimming shortened V by 5 bases and J by 1 base, and 14 bases separated the two germline ends. Per germline, CDR1 SEHNR and CDR2 FQNEAQ (reference sequence). The CDR3 contains 15 residues. CDR3 loop: CASSRMTLGNTEAFF. CDR3 sequence (DNA): TGTGCCAGCAGCCGAATGACCCTGGGGAACACTGAAGCTTTCTTT. The full variable domain, its missing parts supplied by reference TRBV7-9 and TRBJ1-1, is DTGVSQNPRHKITKRGQNVTFRCDPISEHNRLYWYRQTLGQGPEFLTYFQNEAQLEKSRLLSDRFSAERPKGSFSTLEIQRTEQGDSAMYLCASSRMTLGNTEAFFGQGTRLTVV.

This clonotype was counted a few times. The CDR3 sequence: CAISEHTPDNEQFF. The CDR3 region has the DNA TGTGCCATCAGTGAGCATACTCCAGACAATGAGCAGTTCTTC. The chain has TRBV10-3 and TRBJ2-1, with D unclear. Germline V gene sequence: CDR1 ENHRY, CDR2 SYGVKD. The CDR3 totals 14 residues. V lost 2 bases and J 5 bases, leaving 10 bases between the germline ends.

The V gene is TRBV28, the J gene TRBJ1-1; no clear D gene. The germline V gene encodes CDR1 MDHEN and CDR2 SYDVKM. V was trimmed by 5 bases and J by 11 bases, leaving 21 bases between them. CDR3 length equals 14 residues. CDR3 sequence (DNA): TGTGCCAGCAGTGTGTCTTATCGGGGTATAAGGGCTTTCTTT. It codes for CASSVSYRGIRAFF.

The CDR3 reads CSVELGQGIYNEQFF. CDR3 nucleotide sequence: TGCAGCGTTGAACTGGGACAGGGGATCTACAATGAGCAGTTCTTC. The chain has TRBV29-1 and TRBJ2-1; TRBD1 matches 10 bases. The CDR3 loop spans 15 amino acids. Looked up from germline, CDR1 is SQVTM and CDR2 is ANQGSEA. Trimming cost V 2 bases and J 3 bases; bases outside gene matches: 4.

In its sample, this clonotype was seen many times. The genes are TRBV7-2 and TRBJ2-2, with TRBD2 as a possible D gene (5 bases). The CDR3 runs to 14 residues. Deletions cut 5 bases from V and 4 bases from J, with 11 bases between. The germline gives CDR1 SGHTA, CDR2 FQGNSA. The CDR3 sequence: CASSLVEGTGELFF. The CDR3 bases are TGTGCCAGCAGCCTCGTTGAGGGCACCGGGGAGCTGTTTTTT.

This clonotype was recorded a few times. The CDR3 DNA reads as TGTGCCAGCAGCTTGTCGGGACAGGTGACCTACAATGAGCAGTTCTTC. Translation gives CASSLSGQVTYNEQFF. V usage is TRBV12-3 or TRBV12-4 and J usage is TRBJ2-1; TRBD1 matches at 8 bases. This CDR3 region has 16 residues. V trimming: 6 bases; J trimming: 2 bases; junction bases outside the gene matches: 9.

This clonotype was found a few times. One end of the junction fails to match germline, which may point to a read error. V is TRBV5-3 and J is TRBJ2-3; 16 nucleotides align to TRBD2. TRBV5-3 is assigned to the ORF class and has an uncertain function. The CDR3 is 17 amino acids. This chain's CDR3 is CASSLGLAGGPGDTQYF. The CDR3 region has the DNA TGTGCCAGCAGCTTGGGACTAGCGGGAGGGCCAGGGGATACGCAGTATTTT.

This clonotype was counted only a few times. This rearrangement joins TRBV2 to TRBJ2-3; tentative D call: TRBD2 (5 bases). CDR3 length: 16 amino acids. Germline V gene data show CDR1 as SNHLY and CDR2 as FYNNEI. Trimming took 2 bases from V and 3 from J, leaving 15 bases between them. CDR3 nucleotides: TGTGCCAGCAGTGAATACGGTGGCGGGCTTACAGATACGCAGTATTTT. It translates to CASSEYGGGLTDTQYF.